The TCR beta chain under discussion was sequenced for a study of T cell responses to AZD1222 COVID-19 vaccine. Findings and limits, study-wide: Spike-wide coverage was observed for vaccine-associated CD4 TCRs, with dominant responses at 160-218 and 743-854.

Points on this clone: No antigen is known for it.

Some clones are missing from TCRdb's copy, which holds only in-frame ones; the method was immunoSEQ multiplex PCR. The table records 100,000 to 150,000 clones, 80% to 90% of them present only once. This CDR3 has 15 residues. Unmatched junction bases numbered 2, after V lost 2 bases and J lost 0 bases. Germline CDR1 reads SGHNT; CDR2 reads YENEEA. This receptor was taken from an adult in good health. Sequencing was performed on peripheral blood, taken on day 0 of AZD1222 vaccination. The chain combines TRBV11-3 with TRBJ1-1, with 8 bases matching TRBD1. The CDR3 nucleotides are TGTGCCAGCAGCTTAATGACAGGGGTGAACACTGAAGCTTTCTTT. Translation gives CASSLMTGVNTEAFF.